This section outlines one TCR beta chain sequence together with its context. This clonotype was detected only a few times. No cognate antigen has been identified for it. Nothing much larger sits one base from this clone, and base qualities are not available. The V end loses 6 bases and the J end loses 1 base, and a stretch of 10 bases separates them. Reading the germline V gene gives CDR1 SGHAT and CDR2 FQNNGV. The CDR3 covers 13 residues, taking in both the cysteine and the phenylalanine. This entry keeps only the CDR3 DNA: 39 bases, framed from base 1. PBMCs were isolated by Ficoll-Paque density gradient centrifugation. The sequencing machine was an Illumina NovaSeq 6000. TCRalpha and TCRbeta cDNA libraries were built by 5'RACE with constant-segment primers, adding sample barcodes and unique molecular identifiers. Trizol reagent was used to extract RNA from every sample. Amplification of the libraries took two PCR steps, and the second step added a second sample barcode plus Illumina TruSeq adapters. Sequencing of libraries was performed on an Illumina NovaSeq with 2 x 150 bp paired-end reads. From the authors' description of their analysis: Reads were demultiplexed and collapsed into UMI-guided consensus sequences with migec v1.2.7. With mixcr v2.1.11, UMI consensuses were aligned to TRA and TRB V and J templates and assembled into clonotypes. Expanded or contracted clonotypes were those called significant by both edgeR and NoisET, with noise models trained on biological replicates. For edgeR calls, the cutoffs were a false discovery rate-adjusted p below 0.01 and a log2 fold-change threshold of 1. As an exploratory analysis of dynamics, PCA with hierarchical clustering was applied to max-normalized trajectories of the 1000 most abundant clonotypes. Separately sequenced CD4+ and CD8+ repertoires were used to assign the CD4 or CD8 phenotype of responding clones. TCRdb applied fastp at Q25 and MiXCR to the public reads, then kept only in-frame beta chains. Each record represents a unique CDR3 protein, reported with the most common genes and DNA among its rows. TCRdb's processing, not the authors' own work, is the source of the V and J calls. The sample includes hundreds of thousands of distinct CDR3 sequences, with roughly 20% observed a single time. The ten largest account for around 20% of the sample.

The record originates from a study of T-cell memory formation after mild COVID-19 (dated by TCRdb to the early 2020s). Study-wide context: TCR sequence clusters from the two donors were found to be largely donor specific. In a couple of donors, T-cell clones that expanded and contracted after mild COVID-19 were followed by sequencing TCRalpha and TCRbeta repertoires longitudinally. Two young, previously healthy adult volunteers made up the cohort, one male and one female.

The paper's findings and limits, for the study overall: SARS-CoV-2 specificity was not confirmed for the second-wave clones peaking on day 37. Only two mild cases were covered by the study, and larger cohorts that include severe cases with pre-infection samples were considered necessary. The detection of some responding clones in pre-infection memory suggests that pre-existing cross-reactive memory T cells joined the SARS-CoV-2 response. From day 15 to 85, contracting clones showed balanced CD4/CD8 phenotypes, whereas a second wave of clones that expanded from day 15 to 37 leaned towards CD4+. Contracting CD4+ clones turned up mainly in the CM and EM memory subsets, whereas EMRA was where CD8+ clones were enriched.

The TCR was taken from a man younger than 35 who had mild COVID-19 (a few samples of this study predate the infection). The sample titles of this study are shuffled in the database, so cell type and time point are left out; the donor was told from shared clones. Sequencing was performed on PBMCs or a T cell subset sorted from them (not recorded which). Recombination joined TRBV11-2 with TRBJ2-7; the D region possibly corresponds to TRBD2 (5 bases align). Here is the DNA: TGTGCCAGCAGATCCCGGGGTTCCTACGAGCAGTACTTC. Translation gives CASRSRGSYEQYF.